The T cell receptor (beta chain) under discussion was sequenced for a study of Ad26.COV2.S vaccination and SARS-CoV-2 variants. Treatment given: some 19 received Ad26.COV2.S at low or high dose, single or two shots; a few received placebo; per-sample allocation not given. Sampling took place 63 days after the first vaccine or placebo injection. Using immunoSEQ multiplex PCR, the repertoire was profiled, and TCRdb retains in-frame clones only, with some absent. The table lists approximately 280,000 clones, approximately 87% of them singletons. Overall study findings and caveats: Placebo and vaccine recipients had non-spike TCR breadth that was similar.

Remarks on this clone: Its antigen is not identified.

This CDR3 comprises 11 residues. Trimming pared 0 bases from V and 9 bases from J, leaving 3 bases between. The gene calls are TRBV12-3 or TRBV12-4 and TRBJ1-5; no definite D call. The sample consisted of peripheral blood, taken in a trial of Ad26.COV2.S vaccine versus placebo. The TCR originated in a person between 18 and 65 years old who received the Ad26.COV2.S COVID-19 vaccine or a placebo. CDR3 sequence: CASSLAGPQHF. The CDR3 region has the DNA TGTGCCAGCAGTTTAGCTGGGCCCCAGCATTTT.